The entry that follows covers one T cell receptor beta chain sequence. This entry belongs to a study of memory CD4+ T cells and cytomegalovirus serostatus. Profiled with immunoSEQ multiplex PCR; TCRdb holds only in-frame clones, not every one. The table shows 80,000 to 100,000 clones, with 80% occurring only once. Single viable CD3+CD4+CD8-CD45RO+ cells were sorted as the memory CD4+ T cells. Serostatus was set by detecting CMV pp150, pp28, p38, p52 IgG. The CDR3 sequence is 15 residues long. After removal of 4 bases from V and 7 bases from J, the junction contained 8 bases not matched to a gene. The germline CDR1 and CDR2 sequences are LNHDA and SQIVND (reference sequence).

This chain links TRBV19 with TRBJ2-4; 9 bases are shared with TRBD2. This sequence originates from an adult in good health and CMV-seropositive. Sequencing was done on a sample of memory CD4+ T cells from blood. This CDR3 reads CASSRIGSGRNIQYF. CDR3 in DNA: TGTGCCAGTAGTAGAATAGGCAGCGGGAGGAACATTCAGTACTTC.